Listed below are T cell receptor beta chains from one sample, sequenced in a study of neurological immune-mediated disorders. TCRdb independently ran MiXCR on the 5' RACE reads; one entry per CDR3 protein. Seen here are 130,000 or so distinct CDR3 sequences, about 3.4% observed once, and the top ten hold roughly 1.3%. Sequencing used PBMCs. The receptors derive from a woman aged 25 to 45 with multiple sclerosis. Both conserved end residues are part of each CDR3. Fields, in order: D gene, clone size, J gene, V gene, CDR3 DNA, CDR3 protein. A D gene is named only where the DNA matches it firmly. The size entry gives once, few, many or a size class.

D: NA
size: many
J: TRBJ1-5
V: TRBV5-1
DNA: TGCGCCAGCAGGGAACAGGGAGGCAATCAGCCCCAGCATTTT
CDR3: CASREQGGNQPQHF

D: TRBD1
size: many
J: TRBJ1-1
V: TRBV29-1
DNA: TGCAGCGGGACCGGGACAGGGACCACTGAAGCTTTCTTT
CDR3: CSGTGTGTTEAFF

D: NA
size: many
J: TRBJ1-1
V: TRBV7-2
DNA: TGTGCCAGCAGCTTTGCAAGGACGAACACTGAAGCTTTCTTT
CDR3: CASSFARTNTEAFF

D: NA
size: many
J: TRBJ2-7
V: TRBV4-3
DNA: TGCGCCAGCAGCCACGCGCAGGGCCCCTACGAGCAGTACTTC
CDR3: CASSHAQGPYEQYF

D: NA
size: many
J: TRBJ1-1
V: TRBV5-5
DNA: TGTGCCAGCAGCCAGGCAGGGATGAGGACTTTCTTT
CDR3: CASSQAGMRTFF

D: NA
size: many
J: TRBJ2-5
V: TRBV7-2
DNA: TGTGCCAGCAGCTTAGGGATGGTAGAGACCCAGTACTTC
CDR3: CASSLGMVETQYF

D: NA
size: many
J: TRBJ2-1
V: TRBV20-1
DNA: TGCAGTGCGACGACAGGTTTGGACTACAATGAGCAGTTCTTC
CDR3: CSATTGLDYNEQFF

D: NA
size: many
J: TRBJ1-2
V: TRBV12-3/TRBV12-4
DNA: TGTGCCAGCACCCTCCTCCGGGACAAACCCTACACCTTC
CDR3: CASTLLRDKPYTF

D: TRBD1
size: many
J: TRBJ1-2
V: TRBV29-1
DNA: TGCAGCGTTGAAATGGACAGGGGGGATGGCTACACCTTC
CDR3: CSVEMDRGDGYTF

D: NA
size: many
J: TRBJ1-1
V: TRBV6-5
DNA: TGTGCCAGCAGTTACCGGCAGGGAGAAGCTTTCTTT
CDR3: CASSYRQGEAFF

D: NA
size: few
J: TRBJ1-1
V: TRBV7-9
DNA: TGTGCCAGCAGCGTCCCGGGGGGGGTGCGAGCTTTCTTT
CDR3: CASSVPGGVRAFF

D: TRBD2
size: many
J: TRBJ2-5
V: TRBV7-2
DNA: TGTGCCAGCAGCTTATTAGGGACTAGTGGTTGGGAGACCCAGTACTTC
CDR3: CASSLLGTSGWETQYF

D: NA
size: many
J: TRBJ2-7
V: TRBV5-6
DNA: TGTGCCAGCAGCTTGGGAGGGTTCTACGAGCAGTACTTC
CDR3: CASSLGGFYEQYF

D: TRBD1
size: many
J: TRBJ2-1
V: TRBV12-5
DNA: TGTGCTAGTGGTTTGGTAAAGTTTGCACAGGGGGCTTACAATGAGCAGTTCTTC
CDR3: CASGLVKFAQGAYNEQFF

D: TRBD1
size: many
J: TRBJ1-2
V: TRBV7-9
DNA: TGTGCCAGCAGCTCGAGGACAGGGACAACTAACTATGGCTACACCTTC
CDR3: CASSSRTGTTNYGYTF

D: NA
size: many
J: TRBJ1-1
V: TRBV5-1
DNA: TGCGCCAGCAGCTTGGTGGCAGCCATTAACACTGAAGCTTTCTTT
CDR3: CASSLVAAINTEAFF

D: NA
size: many
J: TRBJ2-3
V: TRBV6-6
DNA: TGTGCCAGCAGTTATGACTCGGGTACGCAGTATTTT
CDR3: CASSYDSGTQYF

D: NA
size: many
J: TRBJ2-7
V: TRBV6-2/TRBV6-3
DNA: TGTGCCAGCAGTACGAGGGACGAGCAGTACTTC
CDR3: CASSTRDEQYF

D: NA
size: many
J: TRBJ2-5
V: TRBV3-1
DNA: TGTGCCAGCAGCCCACCTCGGAGGCGGGGGCGCCAAGAGACCCAGTACTTC
CDR3: CASSPPRRRGRQETQYF

D: NA
size: many
J: TRBJ2-2
V: TRBV10-3
DNA: TGTGCCATCATGGAGGACACCGGGGAGCTGTTTTTT
CDR3: CAIMEDTGELFF

D: NA
size: many
J: TRBJ1-6
V: TRBV20-1
DNA: TGCAGTGCAAAGGACAGTAGCTGGGCACCCCTCCACTTT
CDR3: CSAKDSSWAPLHF

D: NA
size: many
J: TRBJ2-7
V: TRBV20-1
DNA: TGCAGTGCTAGAGATCTCACACGGGTATACGAGCAGTACTTC
CDR3: CSARDLTRVYEQYF

D: TRBD1
size: many
J: TRBJ1-2
V: TRBV12-3/TRBV12-4
DNA: TGTGCCAGCAGTTTACGTCGACAGGGTAGCTATGGCTACACCTTC
CDR3: CASSLRRQGSYGYTF